Following are 24 T cell receptor beta chains from one sample sequenced in a study of blood T cell repertoires in COVID-19. The assay was immunoSEQ multiplex PCR, and TCRdb's table has in-frame clones only and misses some. Found here are 55,000 to 65,000 clones, 79% of them singletons; the top ten hold 2.5% to 3.5%. Sample: peripheral blood. Receptors were obtained from a man in his sixties with acute or convalescent COVID-19.

This chain joins TRBV7-9 and TRBJ1-4; 7 bases agree with TRBD1. CDR1 is SEHNR, CDR2 FQNEAQ, per germline (reference sequence). The CDR3 length is 17 residues. Trimming at V came to 5 bases and at J to 0 bases, leaving 9 bases not matched to a gene. CDR3 amino acids: CASSPRTGSTTNEKLFF. As DNA, the CDR3 is TGTGCCAGCAGCCCACGGACAGGATCGACAACTAATGAAAAACTGTTTTTT.

This clone has a single count. The chain uses TRBV28 and TRBJ1-5, with D perhaps TRBD1 (5 bases). V lost 10 bases and J 3 bases, leaving 19 bases between the germline ends. The CDR3 spans 15 residues. Germline-derived CDR1 and CDR2 are MDHEN and SYDVKM. CDR3 in DNA: TGTGCCACTCTCCGAATCCAGGGTGACAATCAGCCCCAGCATTTT. Its translation is CATLRIQGDNQPQHF.

The count of this clone is one. This chain's CDR3 is CASSQDRFNIGDSNEKLFF. CDR3 DNA: TGCGCCAGCAGCCAAGATCGATTTAATATAGGGGACAGTAATGAAAAACTGTTTTTT. The V and J genes are TRBV4-1 and TRBJ1-4, with 7 bases identical to TRBD1. V gave up 0 bases and J gave up 4 bases; unmatched junction bases: 14. The V gene's germline CDR1 is MGHRA and CDR2 YSYEKL. The CDR3 runs to 19 residues.

The chain uses TRBV9 and TRBJ1-6; TRBD1 is a possible D gene (6 bases). The germline V gene has CDR1 SGDLS and CDR2 YYNGEE. The CDR3 loop spans 15 amino acids. V lost 0 bases and J lost 10, with 14 bases in between. The CDR3 here is CASSVEGRGWSPLHF. The CDR3 DNA sequence: TGTGCCAGCAGCGTAGAGGGCAGGGGTTGGTCACCCCTCCACTTT.

V and J are TRBV5-1 and TRBJ2-7; 7 positions match TRBD1. Unmatched junction bases numbered 8, after V lost 3 bases and J lost 2 bases. The CDR3 runs 15 residues. In germline, CDR1 is SGHRS, CDR2 YFSETQ. The CDR3 sequence is CASSWGQLPPYEQYF. Here the CDR3 DNA reads TGCGCCAGCAGCTGGGGACAGCTCCCCCCCTACGAGCAGTACTTC.

Only a few counts were recorded for this clone. CDR3 loop: CASSQDVIGVYADTQYF. DNA for the CDR3: TGTGCCAGCAGCCAAGATGTTATCGGGGTTTACGCAGATACGCAGTATTTT. The J gene is TRBJ2-3, the V gene TRBV14; a weak D match, TRBD2 (5 bases). V was cut by 0 bases and J by 4 bases, with 17 bases left in between. From germline, CDR1 is SGHDN and CDR2 FVKESK. This CDR3 contains 17 residues.

The genes are TRBV2 and TRBJ2-3; the D gene is possibly TRBD1 (5 bases). Germline CDR1 reads SNHLY; CDR2 reads FYNNEI. Trimming pared 9 bases from V and 4 bases from J, leaving 8 bases between. The CDR3 runs to 11 residues. The CDR3 bases are TGTGCCAGTGACAGTTCAGATACGCAGTATTTT. It is translated as CASDSSDTQYF.

This clone was counted once. CDR3 amino acids: CAWRETSYSYEQYF. CDR3 nucleotides: TGTGCCTGGAGGGAGACCTCGTACTCCTACGAGCAGTACTTC. The chain recombines TRBV30 with TRBJ2-7, with no clear D. Germline loops: CDR1 GTSNPN, CDR2 SVGIG (reference sequence). The CDR3 length is 14 residues. Trimming left V 3 bases short and J 0 bases short, with 12 bases between.

This chain uses TRBV9 with TRBJ2-7; TRBD1 matches at 10 bases. CDR3 length: 15 amino acids. Germline CDR1 SGDLS, CDR2 YYNGEE. The trim removed 4 bases at V and 3 bases at J, leaving 7 bases unmatched. The CDR3 DNA follows: TGTGCCAGCAGCAACCGGGACAGGGGCCTCTACGAGCAGTACTTC. This codes for CASSNRDRGLYEQYF.

V and J are TRBV24-1 and TRBJ1-1, with D possibly being TRBD1 (6 bases). CDR1 is KGHDR, CDR2 SFDVKD, per germline. Trimming removed 4 bases at V and 10 bases at J, with 15 bases between. The CDR3 totals 13 residues. CDR3 residues: CATSESGTWGAFF. CDR3 sequence (DNA): TGTGCCACCAGTGAGTCCGGGACATGGGGAGCTTTCTTT.

V and J are TRBV30 and TRBJ2-3; weak D call: TRBD2 (5 bases). The germline gives CDR1 GTSNPN, CDR2 SVGIG (reference sequence). The CDR3 contains 14 residues. The V end was cut by 0 bases, the J end by 5 bases, with 12 bases between. CDR3: CAWSVRLAGDTQYF. CDR3 nucleotide sequence: TGTGCCTGGAGTGTACGGCTAGCCGGAGATACGCAGTATTTT.

The genes are TRBV25-1 and TRBJ2-2; 10 nucleotides match TRBD1. The CDR3 has 17 residues. Germline CDR1 is MGHDK and CDR2 is SYGVNS. The V and J ends lost 1 base and 5 bases, in that order; junction bases with no gene match: 7. CDR3 amino acids: CASSEWRSDRGTGELFF. The CDR3 nucleotides read TGTGCCAGCAGTGAATGGCGTTCGGACAGGGGGACCGGGGAGCTGTTTTTT.

V is TRBV21-1 and J is TRBJ1-6; TRBD1 reflects the table's D call only, with no check against the DNA. TRBV21-1 counts as a pseudogene. The CDR3 has 17 residues. The CDR3 DNA reads TGTGCCAGCAGCACACGATACCTCGGACAGGGTAATTCACCCCTCCACTTT. It is translated as CASSTRYLGQGNSPLHF.

This chain joins TRBV24-1 and TRBJ2-5; D is perhaps TRBD2 (7 bases). Trimming removed 11 bases from V and 5 bases from J, with 23 bases in between. The CDR3 length is 15 residues. In germline, CDR1 is KGHDR, CDR2 SFDVKD. The CDR3 is CASEGRGASRETQYF. CDR3 DNA sequence: TGTGCCAGCGAGGGGAGGGGGGCCTCAAGGGAGACCCAGTACTTC.

The rearrangement links TRBV30 to TRBJ1-5, with a weak D call TRBD1 (6 bases). From germline, CDR1 is GTSNPN and CDR2 SVGIG (reference sequence). This CDR3 is built from 13 residues. V lost 5 bases, J lost 8 bases, and 16 bases lay in between. The CDR3 region has the DNA TGTGCCTGGGGGAGGGACCGACAGGAGCCCCAGCATTTT. Amino acid sequence: CAWGRDRQEPQHF.

The chain links TRBV7-2 to TRBJ1-2; tentatively, D is TRBD1 (6 bases). Trimming pared 3 bases from V and 4 bases from J, leaving 15 bases between. This CDR3 contains 15 residues. Germline CDR1 is SGHTA and CDR2 is FQGNSA. The CDR3 region is CASSFEQGEGYGYTF. DNA for the CDR3: TGTGCCAGCAGCTTCGAACAGGGAGAAGGCTATGGCTACACCTTC.

This clone was counted between two and nine times. The chain couples TRBV19 to TRBJ2-3, with unresolved D. From germline, CDR1 is LNHDA and CDR2 SQIVND (reference sequence). There are 14 residues in the CDR3. V lost 5 bases to trimming and J lost 2 bases, with 11 bases between them. The DNA for the CDR3 is TGTGCCAGTAGTCCCGGCGGTTTCACAGATACGCAGTATTTT. This translates into CASSPGGFTDTQYF.

The rearrangement joins TRBV5-1 to TRBJ1-6, with D possibly TRBD1 on 5 matching bases. Trimming took off 0 bases at V and 8 bases at J, with 12 bases between the two ends. The CDR3 length is 15 residues. Germline CDR1 is SGHRS and CDR2 is YFSETQ. This CDR3 is CASSLETVPHSPLHF. In nucleotides, the CDR3 is TGCGCCAGCAGCTTGGAGACAGTTCCCCATTCACCCCTCCACTTT.

The genes are TRBV19 and TRBJ1-5; D gene uncertain. Germline-derived CDR1 and CDR2 are LNHDA and SQIVND (reference sequence). Trimming took 0 bases from V and 6 from J, leaving 21 bases between them. The CDR3 is 18 amino acids. The CDR3 sequence is CASSIDIWAGGGRQPQHF. CDR3 DNA: TGTGCCAGTAGTATAGATATATGGGCGGGCGGCGGCCGTCAGCCCCAGCATTTT.

This clone was counted between two and nine times. V gene TRBV19 combines with J gene TRBJ1-2, with 8 bases that match TRBD1. V was clipped by 7 bases and J by 7 bases; unmatched bases: 14. The CDR3 is 15 residues long. CDR1 is LNHDA, CDR2 SQIVND, per germline (reference sequence). Here the CDR3 DNA reads TGTGCCAGTAATGGCAGGGGGCGCGATGTTAGTGGCTACACCTTC. This translates into CASNGRGRDVSGYTF.

This chain uses TRBV2 with TRBJ2-5; possibly TRBD2 for D (7 bases). V dropped 11 bases and J dropped 5 bases, with 24 bases sitting between them. Per the germline V gene, CDR1 is SNHLY and CDR2 is FYNNEI. The CDR3 sequence is 15 residues long. This CDR3 reads CALGGARATPETQYF. Here the CDR3 DNA reads TGTGCCCTTGGGGGGGCGCGGGCTACCCCGGAGACCCAGTACTTC.

This sequence joins TRBV12-3 or TRBV12-4 and TRBJ1-2; D not certain. This CDR3 has 11 residues. Trimming took 4 bases from V and 4 from J, leaving 4 bases between them. Written as DNA, the CDR3 is TGTGCCAGCAGTTCTACCTATGGCTACACCTTC. The encoded protein is CASSSTYGYTF.

This chain links TRBV28 with TRBJ1-1; possible D gene TRBD1, 6 bases. Germline V gives CDR1 MDHEN, CDR2 SYDVKM. Trimming stripped 10 bases from V and 4 bases from J, with 13 bases between. The CDR3 has 12 amino acids. The CDR3 loop reads CAIRRGSTEAFF. CDR3 DNA sequence: TGTGCCATCCGCAGGGGTAGCACTGAAGCTTTCTTT.

This chain joins TRBV28 and TRBJ1-4; 7 bases are shared with TRBD1. V lost 6 bases, J lost 3 bases, and 7 bases stayed unmatched. This CDR3 has 15 residues. CDR1 MDHEN and CDR2 SYDVKM come from the germline V gene. The CDR3 reads CASRRQGRANEKLFF. The DNA of the CDR3 is TGTGCCAGCAGACGACAGGGTAGGGCTAATGAAAAACTGTTTTTT.